The 21 T cell receptor beta chains in this list originate from one sample, sequenced in a study of blood T cell repertoires in COVID-19. The repertoire was sequenced with immunoSEQ multiplex PCR; TCRdb's copy has only in-frame clones and lacks some. Seen here are approximately 60,000 clones, roughly 86% observed once, and the top ten hold about 7.2%. What was sequenced was peripheral blood. The receptors stem from a man aged 60 to 69 with active or convalescent COVID-19.

The rearrangement links TRBV24-1 to TRBJ2-3; 9 nucleotides match TRBD1. After removal of 2 bases from V and 8 bases from J, the junction contained 13 bases not matched to a gene. Germline V gene data show CDR1 as KGHDR and CDR2 as SFDVKD. The CDR3 is 17 residues long. The DNA for the CDR3 is TGTGCCACCAGTGATTATAGTGGCGGACAGGGGTTCGGTACGCAGTATTTT. This encodes CATSDYSGGQGFGTQYF.

CDR3 loop: CASSVRAGSAHQPQHF. The CDR3 DNA reads TGTGCCAGCAGTGTAAGGGCAGGGTCAGCTCATCAGCCCCAGCATTTT. The chain carries TRBV6-1 and TRBJ1-5; possibly TRBD1 for D (5 bases). The CDR3 runs to 16 residues. Germline V gene data show CDR1 as MNHNS and CDR2 as SASEGT. V was pared by 4 bases and J by 5 bases, with 18 bases between.

This chain connects TRBV6-5 to TRBJ2-7; D may be TRBD2 (7 bases). Germline V gene sequence: CDR1 MNHEY, CDR2 SVGAGI. V was trimmed by 6 bases and J by 5 bases, leaving 20 bases between them. The CDR3 loop spans 15 amino acids. CDR3 sequence reads: CASSLSGTRANEQYF. CDR3 coding DNA: TGTGCCAGCAGCCTCAGCGGGACACGAGCTAACGAGCAGTACTTC.

The V and J genes are TRBV11-2 and TRBJ2-1; D may be TRBD2 (5 bases). Germline-derived CDR1 and CDR2 are SGHAT and FQNNGV. The CDR3 sequence is 15 residues long. Trimming shortened V by 5 bases and J by 0 bases, and 11 bases separated the two germline ends. CDR3 bases: TGTGCCAGCAGCCGACTATCTAGCTCCTACAATGAGCAGTTCTTC. Encoded protein: CASSRLSSSYNEQFF.

This clone was detected a few times. This chain links TRBV7-9 with TRBJ1-5, with D uncertain. V gave up 1 base and J gave up 7 bases, with 5 bases separating them. Germline V gene lookup returns CDR1 SEHNR and CDR2 FQNEAQ (reference sequence). The CDR3 consists of 12 residues. The DNA of the CDR3 is TGTGCCAGCAGCTTAGGAGGACAGCCCCAGCATTTT. The encoded protein is CASSLGGQPQHF.

The chain carries TRBV7-2 and TRBJ2-2; 7 bases match TRBD2. The CDR3 consists of 16 residues. From germline, CDR1 is SGHTA and CDR2 FQGNSA. V trimming: 5 bases; J trimming: 5 bases; junction bases outside the gene matches: 11. The CDR3 nucleotides are TGTGCCAGCAGCGAAGGAAGGACTAGGCGTACCGGGGAGCTGTTTTTT. This codes for CASSEGRTRRTGELFF.

A remark on this clone: This CDR3 is also generated by other DNA sequences in the sample. The chain joins TRBV2 to TRBJ1-5, with 8 bases fitting TRBD1. Germline V gene lookup returns CDR1 SNHLY and CDR2 FYNNEI. The CDR3 covers 14 residues. Trimming cost V 5 bases and J 2 bases; bases outside gene matches: 2. CDR3 amino acids: CASSLTGGNQPQHF. The CDR3 nucleotides are TGTGCCAGCAGTCTGACAGGGGGCAATCAGCCCCAGCATTTT.

The chain joins TRBV5-1 to TRBJ2-7; 8 bases align to TRBD2. V dropped 5 bases and J dropped 5; count of bases not matched to a gene: 6. The CDR3 is 13 residues long. Germline V gives CDR1 SGHRS, CDR2 YFSETQ. This CDR3 reads CASRLAGIDEQYF. CDR3 coding DNA: TGCGCCAGCAGGTTAGCGGGAATCGACGAGCAGTACTTC. The full variable domain, rest sourced from reference TRBV5-1 and TRBJ2-7, is KAGVTQTPRYLIKTRGQQVTLSCSPISGHRSVSWYQQTPGQGLQFLFEYFSETQRNKGNFPGRFSGRQFSNSRSEMNVSTLELGDSALYLCASRLAGIDEQYFGPGTRLTVT.

V and J are TRBV9 and TRBJ2-2; 8 bases are shared with TRBD1. After removal of 4 bases from V and 6 bases from J, the junction contained 2 bases not matched to a gene. Germline lookup yields CDR1 SGDLS and CDR2 YYNGEE. The CDR3 spans 13 residues. The CDR3 sequence is CASSTQGAGELFF. DNA of the CDR3: TGTGCCAGCAGCACACAGGGGGCCGGGGAGCTGTTTTTT.

This rearrangement joins TRBV24-1 to TRBJ2-2, with TRBD2 matching over 9 bases. CDR1 is KGHDR and CDR2 is SFDVKD in the germline V gene. V trimming: 2 bases; J trimming: 2 bases; junction bases outside the gene matches: 2. The CDR3 is 16 amino acids. CDR3 in amino acids: CATSDSSGDNTGELFF. The CDR3 nucleotides are TGTGCCACCAGTGATTCTAGCGGGGACAACACCGGGGAGCTGTTTTTT.

The rearrangement uses TRBV18 and TRBJ1-3, with TRBD1 as a possible D gene (6 bases). V lost 5 bases, J lost 8 bases, and 16 bases lay in between. This CDR3 has 14 residues. The V gene's germline CDR1 is KGHSH and CDR2 LQKENI. In DNA, the CDR3 is TGTGCCAGCTCAGCCGGACAGCTAAGAGACACCATATATTTT. Amino acid sequence: CASSAGQLRDTIYF. Using reference TRBV18 and TRBJ1-3 for the parts outside the CDR3, the full variable domain is NAGVMQNPRHLVRRRGQEARLRCSPMKGHSHVYWYRQLPEEGLKFMVYLQKENIIDESGMPKERFSAEFPKEGPSILRIQQVVRGDSAAYFCASSAGQLRDTIYFGEGSWLTVV.

This sequence joins TRBV5-4 and TRBJ1-2; D possibly corresponds to TRBD1 (6 bases). CDR3 length: 13 residues. V was trimmed by 0 bases and J by 8 bases, leaving 11 bases between them. Germline V CDR1 and CDR2: SGHNT, YYREEE (reference sequence). The CDR3 nucleotides are TGTGCCAGCAGCTTGGACAGGGATAGGGGCTACACCTTC. It specifies CASSLDRDRGYTF.

In DNA, the CDR3 is TGTGCCAGCAGTGAGGTGGGACAGGGTTATAGCAATCAGCCCCAGCATTTT. This gives the protein CASSEVGQGYSNQPQHF. V is TRBV6-4 and J is TRBJ1-5, with 9 nucleotides matching TRBD1. The germline CDR1 and CDR2 sequences are MRHNA and SNTAGT. The CDR3 contains 17 residues. J gave up 0 bases and V 3 bases, and 6 bases lay outside the gene matches.

The chain employs TRBV5-1 and TRBJ1-5; TRBD1 agrees at 7 bases. Trimming cost V 4 bases and J 3 bases; bases outside gene matches: 7. Germline V CDR1 and CDR2: SGHRS, YFSETQ. The CDR3 is 15 amino acids. As DNA, the CDR3 is TGCGCCAGCAGCCCAACCACAGGGGTCAATCAGCCCCAGCATTTT. This codes for CASSPTTGVNQPQHF.

This clone was seen once. The rearrangement uses TRBV18 and TRBJ2-3; possibly TRBD2 for D (6 bases). The germline V and J ends were trimmed by 3 bases and 5 bases, with 12 bases remaining between them. The germline V gene has CDR1 KGHSH and CDR2 LQKENI. The CDR3 is 14 amino acids. The CDR3 DNA reads as TGTGCCAGCTCACCGGGACTCCCAGGAGATACGCAGTATTTT. It specifies CASSPGLPGDTQYF.

The chain links TRBV12-3 or TRBV12-4 to TRBJ1-1; D gene unclear. V lost 2 bases to trimming and J lost 3 bases, with 7 bases between them. The CDR3 loop spans 13 amino acids. CDR3 amino acids: CASSLLGDTEAFF. The CDR3 bases are TGTGCCAGCAGTTTATTAGGAGACACTGAAGCTTTCTTT.

The chain uses TRBV4-2 and TRBJ2-6; the match to TRBD1 covers 7 bases. V shed 6 bases, J shed 0 bases, and the junction held 8 bases outside the gene matches. Germline-derived CDR1 and CDR2 are LGHNA and YNFKEQ. The CDR3 consists of 17 residues. Here the CDR3 DNA reads TGTGCCAGCAGTCCTCCAGGGGGTACCTCTGGGGCCAACGTCCTGACTTTC. Translated: CASSPPGGTSGANVLTF.

This clone has a single count. The CDR3 spells CASSPPAGGWTEAFF. The CDR3, as DNA: TGTGCCAGCAGCCCACCGGCAGGGGGCTGGACTGAAGCTTTCTTT. The V gene is TRBV7-6, the J gene TRBJ1-1; 8 bases fit TRBD1. The CDR3 has 15 amino acids. Germline V lookup: CDR1 SGHVS, CDR2 FNYEAQ. Trimming took 5 bases from V and 5 from J; bases not matched to a gene: 10. Using reference TRBV7-6 and TRBJ1-1 for the parts outside the CDR3, the full variable domain is GAGVSQSPRYKVTKRGQDVALRCDPISGHVSLYWYRQALGQGPEFLTYFNYEAQQDKSGLPNDRFSAERPEGSISTLTIQRTEQRDSAMYRCASSPPAGGWTEAFFGQGTRLTVV.

In its sample, this clone was seen once. The genes are TRBV9 and TRBJ2-3, with 12 bases aligning to TRBD2. CDR1 is SGDLS and CDR2 is YYNGEE in the germline V gene. The CDR3 contains 16 residues. V shed 3 bases and J 1 base; nucleotides not matched to a gene: 3. The CDR3 coding sequence is TGTGCCAGCAGCGAACGGACTAGCGGGGGCACAGATACGCAGTATTTT. Translated: CASSERTSGGTDTQYF.

The rearrangement joins TRBV23-1 to TRBJ2-5; 9 bases are shared with TRBD2. TRBV23-1 is an ORF for which the function is uncertain. Losses at the gene ends were 4 bases for V and 4 bases for J; bases not matched to a gene: 4. The CDR3 is 14 amino acids. The CDR3 protein is CASSRTSVRETQYF. The CDR3, as DNA: TGCGCCAGCAGTCGGACTAGCGTGAGAGAGACCCAGTACTTC.

This chain connects TRBV5-5 to TRBJ2-3, with D perhaps TRBD1 (6 bases). Germline CDR1 and CDR2: SGHKS and YYEKEE (reference sequence). V lost 4 bases to trimming and J lost 1 base, with 13 bases between them. The CDR3 sequence is 15 residues long. CDR3 in amino acids: CASSGQAGGTDTQYF. The DNA for the CDR3 is TGTGCCAGCAGCGGTCAGGCAGGGGGCACAGATACGCAGTATTTT.